This TCR beta chain was captured in a study of T cell changes during pregnancy in multiple sclerosis. The CDR3 spans 14 residues. The germline CDR1 and CDR2 sequences are LNHDA and SQIVND (reference sequence). Germline trimming cut 5 bases from V and 4 bases from J; bases unmatched to any gene: 6. Method: immunoSEQ multiplex PCR; TCRdb's copy keeps in-frame clones and lacks some. The sample has around 48,000 clones; about 88% are singletons. In its sample, this clone is medium-sized. V gene TRBV19 combines with J gene TRBJ1-2, with TRBD1 matching 8 bases. Sample: CD4+ T cells from peripheral blood mononuclear cells, taken in the second trimester of pregnancy. This clonotype was sampled from a female donor with multiple sclerosis, enrolled in a pregnancy study. CDR3 DNA: TGTGCCAGTAGTCCCCGGACAGGGCCCTATGGCTACACCTTC. Protein sequence: CASSPRTGPYGYTF.